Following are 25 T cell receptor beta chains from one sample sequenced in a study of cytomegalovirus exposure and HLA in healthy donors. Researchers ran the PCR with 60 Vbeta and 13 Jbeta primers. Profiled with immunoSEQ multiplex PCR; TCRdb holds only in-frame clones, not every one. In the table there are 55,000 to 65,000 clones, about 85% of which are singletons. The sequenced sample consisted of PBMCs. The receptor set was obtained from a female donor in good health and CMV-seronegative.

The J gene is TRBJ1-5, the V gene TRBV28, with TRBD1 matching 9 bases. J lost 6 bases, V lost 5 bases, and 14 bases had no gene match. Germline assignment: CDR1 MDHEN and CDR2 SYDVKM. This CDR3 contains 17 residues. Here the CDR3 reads CASSPYTGTGRSQPQHF. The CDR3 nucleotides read TGTGCCAGCAGTCCTTATACCGGGACAGGGAGGAGTCAGCCCCAGCATTTT.

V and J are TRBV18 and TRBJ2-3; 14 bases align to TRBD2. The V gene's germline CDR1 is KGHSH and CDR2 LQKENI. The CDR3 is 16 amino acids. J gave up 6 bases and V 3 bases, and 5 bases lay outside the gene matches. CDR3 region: CASSPGTSGGQDTQYF. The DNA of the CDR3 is TGTGCCAGCTCACCCGGGACTAGCGGGGGCCAGGATACGCAGTATTTT.

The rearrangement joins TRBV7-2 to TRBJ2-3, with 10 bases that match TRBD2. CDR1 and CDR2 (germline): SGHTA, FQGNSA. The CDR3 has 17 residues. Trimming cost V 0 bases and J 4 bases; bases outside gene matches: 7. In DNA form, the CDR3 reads TGTGCCAGCAGCTTAGCCAGCGGGAGGGGCTATCCAGATACGCAGTATTTT. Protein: CASSLASGRGYPDTQYF.

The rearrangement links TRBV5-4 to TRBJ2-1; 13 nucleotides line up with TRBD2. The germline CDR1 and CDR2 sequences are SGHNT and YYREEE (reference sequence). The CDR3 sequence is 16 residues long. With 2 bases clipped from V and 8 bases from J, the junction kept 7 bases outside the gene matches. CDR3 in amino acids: CASSFGLLAGGDEQFF. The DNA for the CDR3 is TGTGCCAGCAGCTTTGGGCTACTAGCGGGGGGGGATGAGCAGTTCTTC.

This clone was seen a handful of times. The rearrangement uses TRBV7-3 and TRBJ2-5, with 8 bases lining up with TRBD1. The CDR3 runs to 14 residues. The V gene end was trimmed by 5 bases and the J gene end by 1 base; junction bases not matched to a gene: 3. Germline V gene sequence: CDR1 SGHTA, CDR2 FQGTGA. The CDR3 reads CASSIGQGQETQYF. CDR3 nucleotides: TGTGCCAGCAGCATCGGACAGGGCCAAGAGACCCAGTACTTC.

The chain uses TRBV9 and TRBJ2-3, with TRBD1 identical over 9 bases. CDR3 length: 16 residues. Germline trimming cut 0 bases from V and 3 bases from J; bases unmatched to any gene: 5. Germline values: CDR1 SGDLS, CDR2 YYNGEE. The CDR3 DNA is TGTGCCAGCAGCGTAGGTCCAGGACAGGGGACAGATACGCAGTATTTT. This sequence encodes CASSVGPGQGTDTQYF.

The CDR3 sequence: CASSDPTGMNTEAFF. CDR3 in DNA: TGTGCCAGCAGCGACCCGACAGGAATGAACACTGAAGCTTTCTTT. The rearrangement links TRBV5-8 to TRBJ1-1, with D maybe TRBD1 (6 bases). Germline CDR1 is SGHTS and CDR2 is YDEGEE. The CDR3 is 15 amino acids. Trimming cost V 4 bases and J 0 bases, with 13 bases left between them.

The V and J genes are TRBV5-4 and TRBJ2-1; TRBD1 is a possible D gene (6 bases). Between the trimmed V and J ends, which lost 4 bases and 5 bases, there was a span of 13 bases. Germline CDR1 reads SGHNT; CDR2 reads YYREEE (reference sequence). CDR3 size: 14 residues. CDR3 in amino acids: CASSDRSGDNEQFF. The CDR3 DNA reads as TGTGCCAGCAGCGACAGATCAGGGGACAATGAGCAGTTCTTC.

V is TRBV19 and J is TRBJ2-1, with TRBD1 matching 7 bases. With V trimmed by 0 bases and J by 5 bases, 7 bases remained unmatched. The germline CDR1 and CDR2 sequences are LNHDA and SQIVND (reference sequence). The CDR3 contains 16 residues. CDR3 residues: CASSIDNPRGNNEQFF. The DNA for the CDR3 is TGTGCCAGTAGTATAGATAATCCCAGGGGGAACAATGAGCAGTTCTTC.

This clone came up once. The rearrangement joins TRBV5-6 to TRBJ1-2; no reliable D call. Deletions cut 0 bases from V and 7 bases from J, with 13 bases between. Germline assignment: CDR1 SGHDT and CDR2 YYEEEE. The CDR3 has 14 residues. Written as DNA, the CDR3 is TGTGCCAGCAGCTTGGGAGGGAACCGGGGTGGCTACACCTTC. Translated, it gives CASSLGGNRGGYTF.

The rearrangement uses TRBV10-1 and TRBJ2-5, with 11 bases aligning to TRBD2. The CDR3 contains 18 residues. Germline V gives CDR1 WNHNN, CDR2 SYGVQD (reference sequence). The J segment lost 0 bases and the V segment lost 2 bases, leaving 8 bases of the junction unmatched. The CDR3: CASSETSGGGSYQETQYF. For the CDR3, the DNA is TGCGCCAGCAGTGAGACTAGCGGGGGAGGGTCGTACCAAGAGACCCAGTACTTC.

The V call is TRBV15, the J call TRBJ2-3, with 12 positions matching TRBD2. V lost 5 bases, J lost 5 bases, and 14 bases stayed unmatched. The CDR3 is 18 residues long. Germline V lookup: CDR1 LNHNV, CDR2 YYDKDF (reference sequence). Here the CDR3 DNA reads TGTGCCACCAGCCTAAGTGGGAGACTAGCGGGGGCCGGAGATACGCAGTATTTT. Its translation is CATSLSGRLAGAGDTQYF.

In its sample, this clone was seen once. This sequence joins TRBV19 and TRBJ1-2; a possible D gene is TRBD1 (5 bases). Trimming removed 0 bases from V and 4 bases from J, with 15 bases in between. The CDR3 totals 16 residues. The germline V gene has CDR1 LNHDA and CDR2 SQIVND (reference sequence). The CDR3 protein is CASSIDPLGGTYGYTF. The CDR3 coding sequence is TGTGCCAGTAGTATAGATCCTCTGGGGGGTACCTATGGCTACACCTTC.

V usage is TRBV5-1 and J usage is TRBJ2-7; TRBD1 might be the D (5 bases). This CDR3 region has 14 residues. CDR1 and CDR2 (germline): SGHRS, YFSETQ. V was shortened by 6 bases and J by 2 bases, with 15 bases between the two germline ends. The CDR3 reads CASTYDSAAYEQYF. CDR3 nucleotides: TGCGCCAGCACCTACGACAGCGCCGCCTACGAGCAGTACTTC.

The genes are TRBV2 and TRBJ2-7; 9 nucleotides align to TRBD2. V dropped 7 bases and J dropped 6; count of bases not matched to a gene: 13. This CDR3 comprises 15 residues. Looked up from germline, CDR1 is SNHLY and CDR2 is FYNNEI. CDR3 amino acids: CASKAQAGGASEQYF. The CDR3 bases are TGTGCCAGCAAGGCACAAGCGGGGGGCGCATCCGAGCAGTACTTC.

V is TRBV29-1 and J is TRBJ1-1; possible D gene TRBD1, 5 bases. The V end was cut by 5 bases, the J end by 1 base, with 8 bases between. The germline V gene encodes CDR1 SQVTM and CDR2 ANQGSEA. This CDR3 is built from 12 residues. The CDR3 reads CSVIGQNTEAFF. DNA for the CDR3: TGCAGCGTTATAGGACAGAACACTGAAGCTTTCTTT.

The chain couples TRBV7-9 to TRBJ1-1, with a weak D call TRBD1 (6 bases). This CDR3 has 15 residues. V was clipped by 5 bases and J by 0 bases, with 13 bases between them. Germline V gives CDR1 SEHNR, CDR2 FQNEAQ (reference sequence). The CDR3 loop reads CASSLQGLMNTEAFF. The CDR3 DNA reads TGTGCCAGCAGCCTACAGGGCCTGATGAACACTGAAGCTTTCTTT.

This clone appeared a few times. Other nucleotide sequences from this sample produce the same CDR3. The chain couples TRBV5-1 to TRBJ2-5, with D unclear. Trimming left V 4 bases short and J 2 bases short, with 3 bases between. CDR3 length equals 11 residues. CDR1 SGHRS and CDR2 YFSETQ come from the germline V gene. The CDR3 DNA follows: TGCGCCAGCAGCCTTCAAGAGACCCAGTACTTC. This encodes CASSLQETQYF.

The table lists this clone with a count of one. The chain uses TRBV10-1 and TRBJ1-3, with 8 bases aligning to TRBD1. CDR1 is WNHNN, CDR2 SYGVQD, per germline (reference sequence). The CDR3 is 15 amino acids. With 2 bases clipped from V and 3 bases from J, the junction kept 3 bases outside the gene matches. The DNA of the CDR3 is TGCGCCAGCAGTGAGCGGACAGGGTTTGGAAACACCATATATTTT. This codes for CASSERTGFGNTIYF.

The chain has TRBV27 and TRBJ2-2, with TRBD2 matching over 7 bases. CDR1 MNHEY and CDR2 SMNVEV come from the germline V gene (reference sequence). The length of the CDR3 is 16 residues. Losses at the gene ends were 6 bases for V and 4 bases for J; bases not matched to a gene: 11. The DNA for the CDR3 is TGTGCCAGCAGCCGAGGACTAGTGCCCGGCACCGGGGAGCTGTTTTTT. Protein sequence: CASSRGLVPGTGELFF.

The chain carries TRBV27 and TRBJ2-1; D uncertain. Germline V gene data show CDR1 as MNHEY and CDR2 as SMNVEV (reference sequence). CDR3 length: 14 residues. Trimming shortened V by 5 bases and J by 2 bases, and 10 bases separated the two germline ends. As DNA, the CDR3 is TGTGCCAGCAGTCCGCAGTACGCCTACAATGAGCAGTTCTTC. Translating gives CASSPQYAYNEQFF.

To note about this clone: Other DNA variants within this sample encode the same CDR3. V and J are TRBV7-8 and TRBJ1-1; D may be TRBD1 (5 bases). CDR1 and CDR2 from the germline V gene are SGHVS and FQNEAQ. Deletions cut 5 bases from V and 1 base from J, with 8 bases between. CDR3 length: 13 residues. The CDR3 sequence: CASSNDRNTEAFF. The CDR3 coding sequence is TGTGCCAGCAGCAATGACAGGAACACTGAAGCTTTCTTT.

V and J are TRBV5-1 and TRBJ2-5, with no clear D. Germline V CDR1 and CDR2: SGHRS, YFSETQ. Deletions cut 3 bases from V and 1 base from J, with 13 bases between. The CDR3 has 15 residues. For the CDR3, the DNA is TGCGCCAGCAGCTCGGGTTTCAATGGCCAAGAGACCCAGTACTTC. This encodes CASSSGFNGQETQYF.

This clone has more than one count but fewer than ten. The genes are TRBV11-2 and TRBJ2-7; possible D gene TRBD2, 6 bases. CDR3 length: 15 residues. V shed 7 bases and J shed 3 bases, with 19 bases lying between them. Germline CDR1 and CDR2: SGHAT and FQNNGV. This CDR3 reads CASTPWAGSYYEQYF. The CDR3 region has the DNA TGTGCCAGCACCCCCTGGGCGGGAAGCTACTACGAGCAGTACTTC.

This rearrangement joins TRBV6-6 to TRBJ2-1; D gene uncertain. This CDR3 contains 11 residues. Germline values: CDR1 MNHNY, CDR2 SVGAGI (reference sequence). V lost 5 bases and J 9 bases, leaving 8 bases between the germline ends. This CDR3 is CASSHRSEQFF. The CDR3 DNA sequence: TGTGCCAGCAGTCACCGTAGTGAGCAGTTCTTC.